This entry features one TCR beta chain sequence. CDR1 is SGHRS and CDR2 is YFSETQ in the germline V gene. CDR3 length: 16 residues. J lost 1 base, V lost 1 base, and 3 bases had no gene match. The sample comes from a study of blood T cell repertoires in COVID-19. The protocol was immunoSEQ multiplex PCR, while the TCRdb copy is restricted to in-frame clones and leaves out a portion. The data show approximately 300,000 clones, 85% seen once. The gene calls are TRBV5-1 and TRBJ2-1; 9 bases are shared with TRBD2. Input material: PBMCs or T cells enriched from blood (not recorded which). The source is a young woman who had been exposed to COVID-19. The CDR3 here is CASSLLAGKSYNEQFF. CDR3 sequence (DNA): TGCGCCAGCAGCTTGCTAGCGGGAAAGTCCTACAATGAGCAGTTCTTC.